This entry describes one T cell receptor beta chain. Its antigen is unidentified. Template switching, a step in the protocol, added a universal primer site, and cDNA carried unique molecular identifiers. Using its own MiXCR run on the 5' RACE reads, TCRdb lists one record per CDR3 protein. The sample consists of some 710,000 distinct CDR3 sequences, roughly 6.2% of them appearing once. Germline V gene lookup returns CDR1 DFQATT and CDR2 SNEGSKA (reference sequence). This CDR3 region has 13 residues. Trimming removed 0 bases from V and 10 bases from J, with 13 bases in between. The data were taken from a study of identical twins. Study results and caveats: Beta out-of-frame sequences showed weaker excess sharing between twins. Models, which agreed with sharing between unrelated individuals, nonetheless underestimated the out-of-frame TCR alpha sharing seen in monozygotic twins.

Every one of the donors was a healthy Caucasian. The V gene is TRBV20-1, the J gene TRBJ2-1; D possibly matches TRBD1 or TRBD2 (6 bases each). The TCR sequence derives from a man aged 18 to 30 in good health. Specimen: naive T cells sorted from blood. The chain's CDR3 is CSAREGAREEQFF. The DNA for the CDR3 is TGCAGTGCTAGAGAGGGGGCGCGGGAAGAGCAGTTCTTC.